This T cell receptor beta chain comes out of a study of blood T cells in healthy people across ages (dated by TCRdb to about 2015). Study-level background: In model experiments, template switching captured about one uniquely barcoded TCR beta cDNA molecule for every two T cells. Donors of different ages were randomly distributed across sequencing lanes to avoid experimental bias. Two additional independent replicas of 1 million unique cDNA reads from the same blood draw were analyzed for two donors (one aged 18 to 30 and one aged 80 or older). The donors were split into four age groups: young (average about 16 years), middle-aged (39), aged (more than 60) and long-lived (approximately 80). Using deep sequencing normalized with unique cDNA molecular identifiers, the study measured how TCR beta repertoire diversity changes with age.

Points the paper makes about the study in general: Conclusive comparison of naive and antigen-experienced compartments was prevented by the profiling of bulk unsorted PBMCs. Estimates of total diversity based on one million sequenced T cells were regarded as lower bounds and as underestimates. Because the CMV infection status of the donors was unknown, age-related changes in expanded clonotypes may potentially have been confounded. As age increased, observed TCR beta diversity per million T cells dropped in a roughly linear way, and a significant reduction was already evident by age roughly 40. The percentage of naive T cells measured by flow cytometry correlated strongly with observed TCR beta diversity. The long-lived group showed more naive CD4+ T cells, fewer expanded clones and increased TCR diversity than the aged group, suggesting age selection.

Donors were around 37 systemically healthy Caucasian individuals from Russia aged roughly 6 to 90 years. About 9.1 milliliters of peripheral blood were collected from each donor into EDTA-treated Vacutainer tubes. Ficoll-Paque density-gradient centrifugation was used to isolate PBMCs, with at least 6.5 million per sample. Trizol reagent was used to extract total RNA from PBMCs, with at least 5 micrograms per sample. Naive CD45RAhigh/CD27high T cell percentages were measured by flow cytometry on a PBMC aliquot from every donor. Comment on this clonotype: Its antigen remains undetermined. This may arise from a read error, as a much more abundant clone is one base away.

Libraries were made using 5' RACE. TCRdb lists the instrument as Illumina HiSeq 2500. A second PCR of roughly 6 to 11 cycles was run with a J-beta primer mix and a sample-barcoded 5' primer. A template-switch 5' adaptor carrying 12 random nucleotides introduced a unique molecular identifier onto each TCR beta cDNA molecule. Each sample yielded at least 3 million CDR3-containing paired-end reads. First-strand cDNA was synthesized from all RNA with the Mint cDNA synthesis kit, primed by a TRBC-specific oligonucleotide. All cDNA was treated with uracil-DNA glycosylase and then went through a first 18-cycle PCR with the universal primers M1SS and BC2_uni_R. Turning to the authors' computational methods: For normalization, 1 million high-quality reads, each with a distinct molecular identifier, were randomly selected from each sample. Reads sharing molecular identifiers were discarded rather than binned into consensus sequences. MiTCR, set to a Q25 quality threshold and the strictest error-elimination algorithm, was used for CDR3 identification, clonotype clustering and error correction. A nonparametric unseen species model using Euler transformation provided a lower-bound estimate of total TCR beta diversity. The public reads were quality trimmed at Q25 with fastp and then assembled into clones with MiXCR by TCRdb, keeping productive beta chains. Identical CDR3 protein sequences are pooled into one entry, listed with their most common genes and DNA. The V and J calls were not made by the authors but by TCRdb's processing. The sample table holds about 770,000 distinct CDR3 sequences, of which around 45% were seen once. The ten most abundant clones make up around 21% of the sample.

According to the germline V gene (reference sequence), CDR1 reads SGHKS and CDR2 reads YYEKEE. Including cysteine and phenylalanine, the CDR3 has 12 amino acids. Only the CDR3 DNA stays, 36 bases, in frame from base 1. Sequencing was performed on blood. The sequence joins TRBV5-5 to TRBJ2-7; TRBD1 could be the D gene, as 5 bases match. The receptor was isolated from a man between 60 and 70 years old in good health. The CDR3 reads CASGLNRGEQYF. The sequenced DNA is TGTGCCAGCGGCTTGAATAGGGGCGAGCAGTACTTC. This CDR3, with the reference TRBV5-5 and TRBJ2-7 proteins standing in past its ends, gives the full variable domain DAGVTQSPTHLIKTRGQQVTLRCSPISGHKSVSWYQQVLGQGPQFIFQYYEKEERGRGNFPDRFSARQFPNYSSELNVNALLLGDSALYLCASGLNRGEQYFGPGTRLTVT.